The 27 T cell receptor beta chains in this list originate from one sample, sequenced in a study of control samples from healthy donors and cancer patients. Produced via immunoSEQ multiplex PCR; TCRdb's table is partial and in-frame only. The data contain some 66,000 clones, about 82% of them seen just once; the ten biggest clones take up roughly 6%. Sequenced input: blood. These receptors all come from a man aged 35-49 years in good health.

This clone was seen only once. The chain carries TRBV5-4 and TRBJ2-7; 7 positions match TRBD1. Germline CDR1 SGHNT, CDR2 YYREEE (reference sequence). V gave up 0 bases and J gave up 2 bases; unmatched junction bases: 2. This CDR3 region has 14 residues. This CDR3 reads CASSLEGATYEQYF. The CDR3 nucleotides read TGTGCCAGCAGCTTGGAGGGGGCCACCTACGAGCAGTACTTC.

This sequence joins TRBV7-9 and TRBJ2-1; 7 positions match TRBD2. This CDR3 comprises 14 residues. The germline gives CDR1 SEHNR, CDR2 FQNEAQ (reference sequence). The V and J ends lost 2 bases and 7 bases, in that order; junction bases with no gene match: 5. The CDR3 reads CASSLMGLTNEQFF. The CDR3 DNA reads TGTGCCAGCAGCTTAATGGGACTAACTAATGAGCAGTTCTTC.

This rearrangement joins TRBV24-1 to TRBJ2-2, with D possibly matching TRBD1 (6 bases). Trimming pared 4 bases from V and 3 bases from J, leaving 17 bases between. Germline CDR1 KGHDR, CDR2 SFDVKD. The CDR3 runs to 17 residues. This CDR3 reads CATSDPQGRPYTGELFF. In nucleotides, the CDR3 is TGTGCCACCAGTGACCCTCAGGGGCGTCCTTACACCGGGGAGCTGTTTTTT.

The chain links TRBV15 to TRBJ2-7, with TRBD2 identical over 7 bases. V gave up 6 bases and J gave up 0 bases; unmatched junction bases: 8. The CDR3 is made up of 15 amino acids. The V gene's germline CDR1 is LNHNV and CDR2 YYDKDF (reference sequence). The CDR3 spells CATSRPGGSSYEQYF. In DNA, the CDR3 is TGTGCCACCAGTCGACCGGGCGGGAGCTCCTACGAGCAGTACTTC.

DNA for the CDR3: TGTGCCAGCAGCTCCTTGGGGAGCTCCTACGAGCAGTACTTC. Its protein is CASSSLGSSYEQYF. V and J are TRBV7-3 and TRBJ2-7, with D possibly being TRBD2 (5 bases). The V and J ends lost 4 bases and 0 bases respectively, with 10 bases between them. This CDR3 is built from 14 residues. The germline V gene has CDR1 SGHTA and CDR2 FQGTGA.

J is TRBJ2-1 and V is TRBV29-1; the D gene is possibly TRBD1 (7 bases). V was clipped by 4 bases and J by 6 bases, with 16 bases between them. The length of the CDR3 is 14 residues. Germline V gene data show CDR1 as SQVTM and CDR2 as ANQGSEA. CDR3 DNA sequence: TGCAGCGTTGGGTCAGGGGGAGGTGGCAATGAGCAGTTCTTC. It yields the protein CSVGSGGGGNEQFF.

This clone was counted a few times. V usage is TRBV3-1 (or the pseudogene TRBV3-2) and J usage is TRBJ1-1, with 7 bases identical to TRBD1. The CDR3 sequence is 16 residues long. V was clipped by 1 base and J by 4 bases; unmatched bases: 9. The germline gives CDR1 LGHDT, CDR2 YNNKEL (reference sequence). The CDR3 here is CASSQVFRQGSTEAFF. DNA of the CDR3: TGTGCCAGCAGCCAAGTTTTTCGACAGGGTAGCACTGAAGCTTTCTTT.

The gene calls are TRBV9 and TRBJ2-1, with 9 bases identical to TRBD2. The CDR3 covers 15 residues. V gave up 3 bases and J gave up 3 bases; unmatched junction bases: 4. Germline CDR1 is SGDLS and CDR2 is YYNGEE. The CDR3 sequence is CASSARLAVYNEQFF. Here the CDR3 DNA reads TGTGCCAGCAGCGCAAGACTAGCGGTCTACAATGAGCAGTTCTTC.

The chain is built from TRBV7-3 and TRBJ2-7; TRBD1 might be the D (6 bases). The germline gives CDR1 SGHTA, CDR2 FQGTGA. V was clipped by 5 bases and J by 2 bases, with 16 bases between them. CDR3 length: 15 amino acids. The CDR3 here is CASSAQGSGTYEQYF. The CDR3 nucleotides read TGTGCCAGCAGCGCTCAGGGGTCCGGGACCTACGAGCAGTACTTC.

This sequence joins TRBV3-1 (or the pseudogene TRBV3-2) and TRBJ2-7, with D perhaps given as TRBD1 or TRBD2 (5 bases each). V was pared by 0 bases and J by 3 bases, with 12 bases between. The CDR3 runs to 15 residues. CDR1 is LGHDT, CDR2 YNNKEL, per germline (reference sequence). CDR3 sequence reads: CASSQDWGTRYEQYF. The CDR3 nucleotides are TGTGCCAGCAGCCAAGATTGGGGGACCCGCTACGAGCAGTACTTC.

The genes are TRBV6-5 and TRBJ1-3, with 11 bases aligning to TRBD1. This CDR3 is 15 amino acids long. Losses at the gene ends were 2 bases for V and 7 bases for J; bases not matched to a gene: 4. Looked up from germline, CDR1 is MNHEY and CDR2 is SVGAGI. The CDR3 loop reads CASSYEGTGGNTIYF. CDR3 in DNA: TGTGCCAGCAGTTACGAGGGGACAGGGGGTAACACCATATATTTT.

This chain joins TRBV9 and TRBJ1-1; a possible D gene is TRBD1 (5 bases). CDR1 and CDR2 (germline): SGDLS, YYNGEE. CDR3 length: 15 residues. Trimming pared 4 bases from V and 4 bases from J, leaving 17 bases between. The CDR3, as DNA: TGTGCCAGCAGCTTCGTAATGGGGGGAGGCACTGAAGCTTTCTTT. This codes for CASSFVMGGGTEAFF.

The rearrangement uses TRBV6-6 and TRBJ2-4; D may be TRBD1 or TRBD2 (5 bases each). Germline lookup yields CDR1 MNHNY and CDR2 SVGAGI (reference sequence). This CDR3 has 13 amino acids. The CDR3 DNA sequence: TGTGCTGGGACCGAGGGGGCCAAAAACATTCAGTACTTC. The encoded protein is CAGTEGAKNIQYF.

The chain carries TRBV7-2 and TRBJ2-1; perhaps TRBD2 as D (6 bases). Per germline, CDR1 SGHTA and CDR2 FQGNSA. V was shortened by 1 base and J by 7 bases, with 11 bases between the two germline ends. The CDR3 length is 14 residues. CDR3 sequence (DNA): TGTGCCAGCAGCTTAGGGGGGGAGTGGAATGAGCAGTTCTTC. Translation: CASSLGGEWNEQFF.

The chain recombines TRBV3-1 (or the pseudogene TRBV3-2) with TRBJ1-2; 7 nucleotides agree with TRBD1. CDR1 LGHDT and CDR2 YNNKEL come from the germline V gene (reference sequence). The J segment lost 1 base and the V segment lost 4 bases, leaving 6 bases of the junction unmatched. CDR3 length equals 15 residues. The CDR3 DNA follows: TGTGCCAGCAGCCCCCGGGACAGAGATAACTATGGCTACACCTTC. Translating it yields CASSPRDRDNYGYTF.

The chain carries TRBV28 and TRBJ1-3; D gene uncertain. Trimming took off 5 bases at V and 4 bases at J, with 15 bases between the two ends. The CDR3 runs to 15 residues. From germline, CDR1 is MDHEN and CDR2 SYDVKM. For the CDR3, the DNA is TGTGCCAGCAGTCCATCTAGAGTAGGAGGAAACACCATATATTTT. Residues: CASSPSRVGGNTIYF.

This chain joins TRBV28 and TRBJ2-7; D is uncertain. V lost 2 bases, J lost 4 bases, and 24 bases lay in between. The CDR3 has 18 residues. CDR1 is MDHEN, CDR2 SYDVKM, per germline. The CDR3 protein is CASSLPLWFVGKRYEQYF. In nucleotides, the CDR3 is TGTGCCAGCAGTTTACCCTTGTGGTTCGTAGGGAAACGGTACGAGCAGTACTTC. The whole variable domain, remainder taken from reference TRBV28 and TRBJ2-7, is DVKVTQSSRYLVKRTGEKVFLECVQDMDHENMFWYRQDPGLGLRLIYFSYDVKMKEKGDIPEGYSVSREKKERFSLILESASTNQTSMYLCASSLPLWFVGKRYEQYFGPGTRLTVT.

A single count supports this clone. V usage is TRBV5-4 and J usage is TRBJ2-6; D might be TRBD1 (6 bases). The CDR3 has 15 amino acids. Germline CDR1 is SGHNT and CDR2 is YYREEE (reference sequence). Deletions cut 4 bases from V and 2 bases from J, with 10 bases between. The CDR3 region has the DNA TGTGCCAGCAGCGGAGGACAGCCTGGGGCCAACGTCCTGACTTTC. Residues: CASSGGQPGANVLTF.

This chain links TRBV10-3 with TRBJ2-7; 7 bases are a match to TRBD1. V shed 5 bases, J shed 0 bases, and the junction held 10 bases outside the gene matches. The V gene's germline CDR1 is ENHRY and CDR2 SYGVKD. This CDR3 region has 16 residues. This CDR3 reads CAISRQGRQYSYEQYF. The CDR3 DNA reads as TGTGCCATCAGTCGACAGGGCAGACAGTACTCCTACGAGCAGTACTTC.

The chain carries TRBV3-1 (or the pseudogene TRBV3-2) and TRBJ2-1; unclear D gene. In germline, CDR1 is LGHDT, CDR2 YNNKEL (reference sequence). The CDR3 is made up of 16 amino acids. V shed 4 bases and J shed 0 bases, with 13 bases lying between them. This chain's CDR3 is CASSPGLSSSYNEQFF. The CDR3 DNA reads as TGTGCCAGCAGCCCCGGTTTGTCGAGCTCCTACAATGAGCAGTTCTTC.

The V and J genes are TRBV28 and TRBJ2-1; D gene uncertain. In germline, CDR1 is MDHEN, CDR2 SYDVKM. The CDR3 covers 13 residues. Trimming shortened V by 2 bases and J by 4 bases, and 6 bases separated the two germline ends. The CDR3 sequence is CASSLKGYNEQFF. The CDR3, as DNA: TGTGCCAGCAGTTTAAAGGGTTACAATGAGCAGTTCTTC.

The chain joins TRBV19 to TRBJ2-7; 11 positions match TRBD1. V trimming: 5 bases; J trimming: 6 bases; junction bases outside the gene matches: 6. CDR1 and CDR2 from the germline V gene are LNHDA and SQIVND (reference sequence). This CDR3 comprises 14 residues. CDR3 loop: CASSSGTGGFEQYF. In nucleotides, the CDR3 is TGTGCCAGTAGTTCCGGGACAGGGGGTTTCGAGCAGTACTTC.

This clone has a handful of counts. V usage is TRBV5-5 and J usage is TRBJ2-2; the D gene is possibly TRBD2 (5 bases). The germline V gene has CDR1 SGHKS and CDR2 YYEKEE (reference sequence). Between the trimmed V and J ends, which lost 2 bases and 5 bases, there was a span of 13 bases. CDR3 length: 15 residues. The CDR3 is CASSFRSSGTGELFF. In nucleotides, the CDR3 is TGTGCCAGCAGCTTCCGATCCAGCGGAACCGGGGAGCTGTTTTTT.

The gene calls are TRBV7-9 and TRBJ2-5; a weak D match, TRBD1 (5 bases). Germline loops: CDR1 SEHNR, CDR2 FQNEAQ (reference sequence). V lost 1 base and J lost 5, with 14 bases in between. The CDR3 contains 15 residues. The CDR3 sequence is CASSLVVGARETQYF. The CDR3 bases are TGTGCCAGCAGCTTAGTTGTAGGGGCGAGGGAGACCCAGTACTTC.

V is TRBV19 and J is TRBJ1-3, with a possible D match to TRBD1 (6 bases). Germline-derived CDR1 and CDR2 are LNHDA and SQIVND (reference sequence). CDR3 length equals 17 residues. Trimming took off 3 bases at V and 2 bases at J, with 17 bases between the two ends. As DNA, the CDR3 is TGTGCCAGTAGTATTACAGGGAGCCCGCTTCCTGGAAACACCATATATTTT. Encoded protein: CASSITGSPLPGNTIYF.

The CDR3: CASSDRKGANNQPQHF. For the CDR3, the DNA is TGTGCCAGCAGTGATAGAAAGGGGGCCAACAATCAGCCCCAGCATTTT. The V and J genes are TRBV6-1 and TRBJ1-5, with TRBD1 matching over 7 bases. Looked up from germline, CDR1 is MNHNS and CDR2 is SASEGT. Unmatched junction bases numbered 8, after V lost 3 bases and J lost 3 bases. This CDR3 has 16 amino acids.

The chain is built from TRBV19 and TRBJ1-1, with 9 bases matching TRBD1. The germline CDR1 and CDR2 sequences are LNHDA and SQIVND (reference sequence). V was clipped by 3 bases and J by 5 bases; unmatched bases: 7. The CDR3 has 15 amino acids. The CDR3 is CASSIGGTGITEAFF. The DNA for the CDR3 is TGTGCCAGTAGTATTGGAGGGACAGGGATTACTGAAGCTTTCTTT. Filled out from reference TRBV19 and TRBJ1-1, the complete variable domain reads DGGITQSPKYLFRKEGQNVTLSCEQNLNHDAMYWYRQDPGQGLRLIYYSQIVNDFQKGDIAEGYSVSREKKESFPLTVTSAQKNPTAFYLCASSIGGTGITEAFFGQGTRLTVV.